This entry describes one T cell receptor beta chain. Its target is not known. V gave up 1 base and J gave up 1 base; unmatched junction bases: 6. The CDR3 is made up of 16 amino acids. CDR1 is SSHAT, CDR2 FNYEAQ, per germline (reference sequence). TCRdb passed the 5' RACE reads through MiXCR, listing each CDR3 protein once. Of about 560,000 distinct CDR3 sequences listed, about a fifth are singletons. This record comes from a study of T-cell memory formation after mild COVID-19. Points from the study as a whole: The authors did not confirm SARS-CoV-2 specificity of second-wave clones peaking day 37.

The clonotype originates from an adult woman who had mild COVID-19 (a few samples of this study predate the infection). Cell type and time point are not known. The chain joins TRBV7-7 to TRBJ2-5; TRBD2 agrees at 7 bases. Sequencing was performed on PBMCs or a T cell subset sorted from them (not recorded which). This chain's CDR3 is CASSLGSGVLQETQYF. CDR3 bases: TGTGCCAGCAGCTTAGGGAGCGGGGTTCTCCAAGAGACCCAGTACTTC.